This T cell receptor beta chain comes out of a study of blood T cell repertoires in COVID-19 (dated by TCRdb to 2018 to 2020). Study-wide context: Samples covering the acute and convalescent phases of COVID-19 were provided by collaborators in the United States, Italy and Spain. The material from the prospective study consisted of cDNA or gDNA derived from T cells, B-cell-depleted T cells, or PBMCs. Subjects who had been exposed to COVID-19, were actively infected with it, or had recovered from it provided the deeply sampled blood TCRbeta repertoires that made up the dataset. The repertoires were released in a freely available public database meant as a resource for research on the immune response to SARS-CoV-2. Samples came from the ongoing ImmuneRACE study (first 160 participants) plus 1,254 subjects from 6 global collaborators. A de-identified subject ID, COVID-19 status, age in years and sex were almost always included in the sample metadata. Where available, HLA class I and class II types were obtained from metadata supplied by the sample provider rather than from assay-based typing.

General findings and caveats noted by the study authors: How much clinical and demographic metadata was included differed by source and by participant, and the metadata was provided uncurated.

Whole blood was collected in K2EDTA tubes by collaborating institutions according to the institutions' own protocols. For TCRbeta analysis, collaborator samples were shipped as frozen whole blood, as isolated PBMCs, or as DNA extracted from either sample type. TCRbeta CDR3 regions were amplified from genomic DNA by means of the immunoSEQ Assay, a bias-controlled multiplex PCR. As for how the authors treated the data: The number of nucleated cells in each sample was estimated from the amplification of reference gene primers within the assay. Sequence reads were collapsed and filtered to measure the absolute abundance of every unique TCRbeta CDR3 rearrangement. For each sample, productive Simpson clonality was calculated as the square root of Simpson's diversity index across productive rearrangements. TCRdb holds this immuneACCESS table with in-frame rearrangements only. Some clones are missing; in checked studies, unresolved V genes explain under half, and the rest has no known cause. V, J and clone size derive from that table, while D and trimming were established from the DNA sequence. The sample table shows approximately 130,000 clones, and approximately 84% are seen once. The ten largest clonotypes hold 9.5% to 15% of the sample.

Deletion took 3 bases off V and 1 base off J, with a span of 16 bases between the germline ends. The CDR3 spans 16 residues, from the cysteine through the phenylalanine. Kept here is only the CDR3 DNA, which spans 48 bases and is read in frame from base 1. The CDR1 and CDR2 encoded by the germline V gene are SGHRS and YFSETQ. On this clone: The target of this receptor is not known. The record has no base qualities; no much larger clone is one base away.

The TCR sequence derives from a human donor in a cohort sampled during active COVID-19. The chain is made from TRBV5-1 and TRBJ1-1; possibly the D gene is TRBD1, per 6 matching bases. The sequenced sample consisted of peripheral blood. The DNA sequence follows: TGCGCCAGCAGCTCCCAGCTGACAGGCCAGAACACTGAAGCTTTCTTT. This encodes CASSSQLTGQNTEAFF.